The 9 T cell receptor beta chains listed next were all sequenced from one sample in a study of spatial heterogeneity in lung cancer. TCRdb reprocessed the 5' RACE reads via MiXCR and lists one record per CDR3 protein. The sample shows about 12,000 distinct CDR3 sequences, 3.5% to 4% of them seen only once. Time point defined: sample taken at primary tumor resection. This specimen was PBMCs, taken at surgery. The receptors come from a male donor with early-stage non-small cell lung cancer.

CDR3 coding DNA: TGTGCCAGCAGTGGTACTAGCGGGAACGAGCAGTACTTC. Translation: CASSGTSGNEQYF. The chain joins TRBV2 to TRBJ2-7; 10 bases are a match to TRBD2. This CDR3 has 13 residues. V dropped 4 bases and J dropped 5; count of bases not matched to a gene: 2. Germline loops: CDR1 SNHLY, CDR2 FYNNEI.

This clonotype has ten or more counts. The genes are TRBV7-6 and TRBJ2-1, with 9 nucleotides matching TRBD1. CDR1 and CDR2 (germline): SGHVS, FNYEAQ. J lost 2 bases, V lost 1 base, and 3 bases had no gene match. The CDR3 sequence is 16 residues long. CDR3 sequence (DNA): TGTGCCAGCAGCTTAGGACAGGGGGGGACCTACAATGAGCAGTTCTTC. It specifies CASSLGQGGTYNEQFF.

Ten or more counts support this clonotype. The rearrangement links TRBV7-8 to TRBJ2-7; 7 bases map to TRBD2. CDR1 and CDR2 (germline): SGHVS, FQNEAQ. Trimming took 4 bases from V and 2 from J; bases not matched to a gene: 17. The CDR3 consists of 18 residues. This CDR3 is CASSSGLVLRTRTYEQYF. The CDR3 region has the DNA TGTGCCAGCAGCTCAGGACTGGTATTACGGACTAGAACCTACGAGCAGTACTTC.

This clonotype was observed many times. This chain connects TRBV7-3 to TRBJ2-5; D is perhaps TRBD1 (7 bases). V gave up 1 base and J gave up 4 bases, with 13 bases separating them. Germline V gene data show CDR1 as SGHTA and CDR2 as FQGTGA. The CDR3 loop spans 15 amino acids. CDR3 loop: CASSLNRGLGETQYF. The CDR3 DNA follows: TGTGCCAGCAGCTTAAACAGGGGACTCGGAGAGACCCAGTACTTC. Full variable domain (remainder filled in from reference TRBV7-3 and TRBJ2-5): GAGVSQTPSNKVTEKGKYVELRCDPISGHTALYWYRQSLGQGPEFLIYFQGTGAADDSGLPNDRFFAVRPEGSVSTLKIQRTERGDSAVYLCASSLNRGLGETQYFGPGTRLLVL.

The chain is built from TRBV27 and TRBJ1-1; D unclear. Germline loops: CDR1 MNHEY, CDR2 SMNVEV (reference sequence). The germline V and J ends were trimmed by 8 bases and 7 bases, with 17 bases remaining between them. The CDR3 has 13 amino acids. CDR3 protein: CASPSGGLHEAFF. For the CDR3, the DNA is TGTGCCAGCCCCTCGGGCGGACTTCATGAAGCTTTCTTT.

This clonotype occurred many times. The chain combines TRBV7-9 with TRBJ2-2; the match to TRBD2 covers 10 bases. Germline CDR1 reads SEHNR; CDR2 reads FQNEAQ (reference sequence). This CDR3 is 15 amino acids long. V lost 5 bases to trimming and J lost 5 bases; unmatched junction nucleotides: 5. This CDR3 reads CASSPPSGRTGELFF. The CDR3 region has the DNA TGTGCCAGCAGCCCCCCTAGCGGGAGAACCGGGGAGCTGTTTTTT. Using reference TRBV7-9 and TRBJ2-2 for the parts outside the CDR3, the full variable domain is DTGVSQNPRHKITKRGQNVTFRCDPISEHNRLYWYRQTLGQGPEFLTYFQNEAQLEKSRLLSDRFSAERPKGSFSTLEIQRTEQGDSAMYLCASSPPSGRTGELFFGEGSRLTVL.

This clonotype has ten or more counts. The chain carries TRBV5-4 and TRBJ2-1; the match to TRBD2 covers 13 bases. Trimming removed 4 bases from V and 7 bases from J; junction bases left unmatched: 5. This CDR3 spans 15 amino acids. Germline assignment: CDR1 SGHNT and CDR2 YYREEE (reference sequence). CDR3 DNA: TGTGCCAGCAGCAAGGGACTAGCGGGACAAAATGAGCAGTTCTTC. This gives the protein CASSKGLAGQNEQFF.

The chain employs TRBV7-2 and TRBJ2-3; tentative D call: TRBD2 (6 bases). V lost 7 bases, J lost 2 bases, and 19 bases lay in between. CDR1 and CDR2 from the germline V gene are SGHTA and FQGNSA. The CDR3 extends over 16 amino acids. CDR3 sequence reads: CASKLDPGLYTDTQYF. In DNA, the CDR3 is TGTGCCAGCAAACTCGACCCGGGACTCTACACAGATACGCAGTATTTT.

This clonotype was picked up a small number of times. The DNA is omitted, as the CDR3 cannot be located on it reliably, and the CDR3 follows TCRdb's listing. V is TRBV5-1 and J is TRBJ2-7; the listed D gene, TRBD2, was not tested against the DNA. CDR1 is SGHRS, CDR2 YFSETQ, per germline. The CDR3 totals 19 residues, both ends included. The CDR3 sequence is CASSPRRAGTSATLYEQYF.